This TCR beta chain was captured in a study of OX40 agonist ivuxolimab in advanced cancers. Sequencing used immunoSEQ multiplex PCR; TCRdb keeps in-frame clones, though not all of them. The table lists roughly 67,000 clones, 88% of them singletons. Trimming left V 0 bases short and J 9 bases short, with 15 bases between. Per germline, CDR1 MNHNS and CDR2 SASEGT. This CDR3 region has 15 residues. The chain carries TRBV6-1 and TRBJ1-5; no clear D. The sequence came from an adult with an advanced solid tumor such as melanoma, head and neck, liver or kidney cancer. This specimen was CD4+ or CD8+ T cells sorted from blood, taken in a trial of the OX40 agonist ivuxolimab. The CDR3 here is CASSEAPGAVGPQHF. For the CDR3, the DNA is TGTGCCAGCAGTGAAGCCCCGGGCGCCGTTGGGCCCCAGCATTTT.